Below are 20 T cell receptor beta chains sequenced from a single sample in a study of metastatic and nonmetastatic thyroid tumors. Among the patients, none had received any treatment before thyroid surgery. TCRdb used MiXCR to call clones anew from the PCR reads. This table holds tens of thousands of clones, approximately 20% found once. The material sequenced was blood. The receptors derive from a male donor with papillary thyroid cancer or a benign thyroid nodule (not recorded which). Some clones in this sample may be carry-over from other donors' samples.

This clone was counted at least ten times. One end of the junction fails to match germline, which may point to a read error. The sample carries other DNA sequences with the same CDR3. V is TRBV7-8 and J is TRBJ2-2; D is possibly TRBD1 or TRBD2 (6 bases each). The CDR3 consists of 16 residues. Germline loops: CDR1 SGHVS, CDR2 FQNEAQ. This chain's CDR3 is CASSSRGGANTGELFF. CDR3 in DNA: TGTGCCAGCAGCTCCAGGGGCGGGGCTAACACTGGGGAGCTGTTTTTT.

The rearrangement joins TRBV27 to TRBJ1-1; D may be TRBD1 (6 bases). The length of the CDR3 is 14 residues. From germline, CDR1 is MNHEY and CDR2 SMNVEV (reference sequence). Trimming cost V 6 bases and J 4 bases, with 15 bases left between them. The CDR3 loop reads CASRSGGARTEAFF. CDR3 DNA sequence: TGTGCCAGCAGGTCGGGGGGGGCGCGCACTGAAGCTTTCTTT.

The chain uses TRBV6-1 and TRBJ1-1; the match to TRBD1 covers 7 bases. V shed 6 bases and J 0 bases; nucleotides not matched to a gene: 7. In germline, CDR1 is MNHNS, CDR2 SASEGT. The CDR3 sequence is 15 residues long. CDR3 coding DNA: TGTGCCAGCAGGCCACTGACAGGGATGAACACTGAAGCTTTCTTT. Its protein is CASRPLTGMNTEAFF.

Of note for this clone: In this CDR3 the conserved last residue, phenylalanine or tryptophan, is missing, so a read error is likely. The DNA is omitted, as the CDR3 cannot be located on it reliably, and the CDR3 follows TCRdb's listing. The chain uses TRBV7-2 and TRBJ2-1; the table assigns TRBD2, which was not confirmed against the DNA. Looked up from germline, CDR1 is SGHTA and CDR2 is FQGNSA. The CDR3 length is 13 residues, termini included. CDR3: CASSTPPGTRLTI.

This clone was seen many times. The rearrangement links TRBV20-1 to TRBJ2-3; D might be TRBD2 (6 bases). Per germline, CDR1 DFQATT and CDR2 SNEGSKA (reference sequence). The V and J ends lost 7 bases and 2 bases respectively, with 10 bases between them. CDR3 length: 12 residues. The CDR3 nucleotides read TGCAGTGTCGGGGGAACCACAGATACGCAGTATTTT. Its protein product is CSVGGTTDTQYF.

V usage is TRBV11-3 and J usage is TRBJ2-5; 8 bases map to TRBD2. Germline V CDR1 and CDR2: SGHNT, YENEEA. V lost 2 bases to trimming and J lost 5 bases; unmatched junction nucleotides: 7. The CDR3 is 15 residues long. As DNA, the CDR3 is TGTGCCAGCAGCTTACGGGGGGGAGGGAGCGAGACCCAGTACTTC. It encodes CASSLRGGGSETQYF.

This clone was seen at least ten times. This sequence joins TRBV7-2 and TRBJ2-2; D gene uncertain. The CDR3 is 14 amino acids. V dropped 5 bases and J dropped 3 bases, with 10 bases sitting between them. From germline, CDR1 is SGHTA and CDR2 FQGNSA. Here the CDR3 reads CASSPDSYTGELFF. CDR3 sequence (DNA): TGTGCCAGCAGCCCAGACTCCTACACCGGGGAGCTGTTTTTT.

This clone was detected many times. The chain carries TRBV29-1 and TRBJ2-4; TRBD2 might be the D (6 bases). The germline V gene has CDR1 SQVTM and CDR2 ANQGSEA. This CDR3 is 13 amino acids long. V lost 6 bases and J 2 bases, leaving 11 bases between the germline ends. The CDR3 region has the DNA TGCAGCGTCCCTGGGGGGTCCAAAAACATTCAGTACTTC. This codes for CSVPGGSKNIQYF.

Note on this clone: A read error may account for a junction end that differs from germline. J is TRBJ2-7 and V is TRBV2, with D tentatively TRBD1 or TRBD2 (5 bases each). The CDR3 has 13 amino acids. Germline values: CDR1 SNHLY, CDR2 FYNNEI. CDR3 protein: CSSSRDGSYEQYF. In nucleotides, the CDR3 is TGTTCCAGCAGTCGGGACGGGTCCTACGAGCAGTACTTC. The full variable domain, rest sourced from reference TRBV2 and TRBJ2-7, is EPEVTQTPSHQVTQMGQEVILRCVPISNHLYFYWYRQILGQKVEFLVSFYNNEISEKSEIFDDQFSVERPDGSNFTLKIRSTKLEDSAMYFCSSSRDGSYEQYFGPGTRLTVT.

This clone has a count of ten or more. In DNA, the CDR3 is TGCAGCGTTGAAGATTTCAGGGGGCGAAACAATGAGCAGTTCTTC. Translated: CSVEDFRGRNNEQFF. The chain couples TRBV29-1 to TRBJ2-1, with TRBD1 identical over 8 bases. From germline, CDR1 is SQVTM and CDR2 ANQGSEA. CDR3 length equals 15 residues. Trimming cost V 0 bases and J 5 bases; bases outside gene matches: 6.

The sample holds a few counts of this clone. The J gene is TRBJ1-5, the V gene TRBV6-1; tentative D call: TRBD1 (6 bases). The CDR3 spans 13 residues. The germline CDR1 and CDR2 sequences are MNHNS and SASEGT. With 7 bases removed from V and 7 bases from J, the gap between germline ends came to 14 bases. CDR3 in amino acids: CASTRGGDQPQHF. CDR3 nucleotides: TGTGCCAGCACCCGAGGGGGGGACCAGCCCCAGCATTTT.

By share, this clone ranks as medium-sized. The chain employs TRBV6-1 and TRBJ2-7; 9 positions agree with TRBD1. The CDR3 length is 14 residues. Germline values: CDR1 MNHNS, CDR2 SASEGT. Germline trimming cut 3 bases from V and 3 bases from J; bases unmatched to any gene: 3. The CDR3 loop is CASSDPTGGYEQYF. CDR3 sequence (DNA): TGTGCCAGCAGTGATCCGACAGGGGGCTACGAGCAGTACTTC.

This clone has a count of ten or more. This chain links TRBV6-1 with TRBJ2-2; 7 bases match TRBD1. The CDR3 runs 15 residues. V dropped 4 bases and J dropped 5; count of bases not matched to a gene: 7. Looked up from germline, CDR1 is MNHNS and CDR2 is SASEGT. CDR3 DNA sequence: TGTGCCAGCAGTGCAGACAGGGCGTGGACCGGGGAGCTGTTTTTT. Its translation: CASSADRAWTGELFF.

Ten or more counts support this clone. V is TRBV6-1 and J is TRBJ1-1; D call uncertain. This CDR3 comprises 13 residues. CDR1 and CDR2 (germline): MNHNS, SASEGT. V was shortened by 5 bases and J by 1 base, with 8 bases between the two germline ends. CDR3 nucleotides: TGTGCCAGCAGTTCAGGAGGGAACACTGAAGCTTTCTTT. It yields the protein CASSSGGNTEAFF.

This clone came up many times. The gene calls are TRBV2 and TRBJ2-5; tentatively, D is TRBD1 (6 bases). The CDR3 consists of 14 residues. V gave up 5 bases and J gave up 3 bases, with 13 bases separating them. Germline V gene sequence: CDR1 SNHLY, CDR2 FYNNEI. The CDR3 coding sequence is TGTGCCAGCAGTCAAGAACAGGGTGAAGAGACCCAGTACTTC. This gives the protein CASSQEQGEETQYF.

This clone was seen ten or more times. The CDR3 sequence is CASSFNREFDNEQFF. In DNA, the CDR3 is TGTGCCAGCAGCTTTAACCGCGAATTCGACAATGAGCAGTTCTTC. The chain links TRBV5-4 to TRBJ2-1; D is undetermined. This CDR3 contains 15 residues. CDR1 and CDR2 (germline): SGHNT, YYREEE (reference sequence). With 2 bases removed from V and 5 bases from J, the gap between germline ends came to 14 bases.

This clone has at least ten counts. The chain has TRBV5-1 and TRBJ2-1; 7 bases map to TRBD1. V trimming: 2 bases; J trimming: 0 bases; junction bases outside the gene matches: 5. This CDR3 comprises 16 residues. Germline V gene sequence: CDR1 SGHRS, CDR2 YFSETQ. CDR3: CASSLMGQSSYNEQFF. DNA of the CDR3: TGCGCCAGCAGCTTAATGGGACAGAGCTCCTACAATGAGCAGTTCTTC.

In this sample, this clone is medium-sized (0.01 to 0.1%). CDR3 in DNA: TGTGCCAGCTCACCTGCAAACAGGCCCAATGAAAAACTGTTTTTT. This codes for CASSPANRPNEKLFF. The chain has TRBV18 and TRBJ1-4, with a tentative D call TRBD1 (5 bases). From germline, CDR1 is KGHSH and CDR2 LQKENI. V was shortened by 3 bases and J by 5 bases, with 13 bases between the two germline ends. The CDR3 extends over 15 amino acids.

This clone showed up many times. The V and J genes are TRBV25-1 and TRBJ2-5; possibly TRBD1 for D (5 bases). The CDR3 runs to 15 residues. V lost 2 bases and J lost 4, with 14 bases in between. Germline CDR1 MGHDK, CDR2 SYGVNS. The CDR3 bases are TGTGCCAGCAGTGAAAGGGGCAGGGTGGGAGAGACCCAGTACTTC. It yields the protein CASSERGRVGETQYF.

This clone has ten or more counts. The chain employs TRBV9 and TRBJ1-2; unclear D gene. The CDR3 loop spans 12 amino acids. Trimming left V 0 bases short and J 5 bases short, with 5 bases between. Germline V gives CDR1 SGDLS, CDR2 YYNGEE. In nucleotides, the CDR3 is TGTGCCAGCAGCGTAGAAGGTTATGGCTACACCTTC. This translates into CASSVEGYGYTF.